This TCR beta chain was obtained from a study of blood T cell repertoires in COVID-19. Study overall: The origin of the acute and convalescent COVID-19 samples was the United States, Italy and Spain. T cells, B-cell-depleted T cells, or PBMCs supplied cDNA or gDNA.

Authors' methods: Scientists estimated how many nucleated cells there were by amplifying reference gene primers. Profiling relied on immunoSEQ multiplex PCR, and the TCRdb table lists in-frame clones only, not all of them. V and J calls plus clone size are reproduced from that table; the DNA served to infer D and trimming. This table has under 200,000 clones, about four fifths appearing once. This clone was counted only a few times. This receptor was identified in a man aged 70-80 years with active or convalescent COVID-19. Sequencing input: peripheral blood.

This CDR3 is CASSPRNYGYTF. For the CDR3, the DNA is TGTGCCAGCTCACCGCGCAACTATGGCTACACCTTC. V usage is TRBV18 and J usage is TRBJ1-2; the D is unclear. Trimming removed 3 bases at V and 2 bases at J, with 4 bases between. The length of the CDR3 is 12 residues. CDR1 and CDR2 (germline): KGHSH, LQKENI.